This T cell receptor beta chain was documented in a study of blood T cell repertoires in COVID-19. Study at large: The origin of the acute and convalescent COVID-19 samples was the United States, Italy and Spain. PBMCs, B-cell-depleted T cells, or T cells were the source of the cDNA or gDNA that made up the material.

V shed 0 bases and J shed 1 base, with 15 bases lying between them. The CDR3 consists of 17 residues. Germline V lookup: CDR1 LNHNV, CDR2 YYDKDF (reference sequence). Repertoires were generated with immunoSEQ multiplex PCR, while TCRdb's copy carries only in-frame clones and drops some. The table includes roughly 230,000 clones, around 88% detected once. Sequences were obtained from peripheral blood. The receptor comes from a man aged 35 to 55 with active or convalescent COVID-19. The rearrangement joins TRBV15 to TRBJ1-1; D not resolved. The CDR3 region has the DNA TGTGCCACCAGCAGAGATAGTTACGGGTTCGGGAACACTGAAGCTTTCTTT. It specifies CATSRDSYGFGNTEAFF.